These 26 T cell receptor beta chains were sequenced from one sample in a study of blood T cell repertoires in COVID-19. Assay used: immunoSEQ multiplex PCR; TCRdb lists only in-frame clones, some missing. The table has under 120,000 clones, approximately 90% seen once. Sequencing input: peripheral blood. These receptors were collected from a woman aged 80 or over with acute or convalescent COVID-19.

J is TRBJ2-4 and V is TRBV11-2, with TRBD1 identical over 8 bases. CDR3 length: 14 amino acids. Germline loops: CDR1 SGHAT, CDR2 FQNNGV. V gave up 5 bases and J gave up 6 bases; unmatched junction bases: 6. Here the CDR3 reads CASSKGQGRNIQYF. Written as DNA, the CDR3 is TGTGCCAGCAGCAAAGGACAGGGCAGAAACATTCAGTACTTC.

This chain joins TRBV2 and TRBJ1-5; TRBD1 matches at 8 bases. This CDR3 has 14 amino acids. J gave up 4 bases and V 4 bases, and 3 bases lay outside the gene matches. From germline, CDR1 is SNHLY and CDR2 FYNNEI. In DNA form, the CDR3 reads TGTGCCAGCAGTGTCGGACAGGGTAATCAGCCCCAGCATTTT. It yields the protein CASSVGQGNQPQHF. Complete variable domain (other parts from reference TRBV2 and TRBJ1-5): EPEVTQTPSHQVTQMGQEVILRCVPISNHLYFYWYRQILGQKVEFLVSFYNNEISEKSEIFDDQFSVERPDGSNFTLKIRSTKLEDSAMYFCASSVGQGNQPQHFGDGTRLSIL.

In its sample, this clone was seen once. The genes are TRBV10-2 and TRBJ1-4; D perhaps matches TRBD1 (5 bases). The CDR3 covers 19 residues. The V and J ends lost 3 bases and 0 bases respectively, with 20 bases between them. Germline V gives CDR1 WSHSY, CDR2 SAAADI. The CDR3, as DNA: TGCGCCAGCAGTGAACGTATGGTCAGAATAGGGGCAACTAATGAAAAACTGTTTTTT. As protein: CASSERMVRIGATNEKLFF.

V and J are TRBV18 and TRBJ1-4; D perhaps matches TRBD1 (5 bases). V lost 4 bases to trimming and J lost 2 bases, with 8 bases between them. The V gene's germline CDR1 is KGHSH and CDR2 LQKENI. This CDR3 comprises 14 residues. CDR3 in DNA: TGTGCCAGCTCACGACAGCCGACTAATGAAAAACTGTTTTTT. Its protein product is CASSRQPTNEKLFF.

The DNA for the CDR3 is TGTGCCAGCGGCACAGGGCTAAGCACAGATACGCAGTATTTT. This codes for CASGTGLSTDTQYF. The rearrangement joins TRBV7-9 to TRBJ2-3; TRBD1 is a possible D gene (6 bases). Germline V gene lookup returns CDR1 SEHNR and CDR2 FQNEAQ (reference sequence). This CDR3 region has 14 residues. The V end lost 8 bases, the J end lost 0 bases, and 12 bases lay between the germline ends.

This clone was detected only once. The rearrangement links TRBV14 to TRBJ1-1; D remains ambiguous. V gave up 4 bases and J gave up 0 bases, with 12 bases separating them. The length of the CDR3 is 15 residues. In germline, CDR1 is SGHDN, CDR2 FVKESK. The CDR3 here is CASSPPINMNTEAFF. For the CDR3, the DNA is TGTGCCAGCAGCCCCCCGATAAACATGAACACTGAAGCTTTCTTT.

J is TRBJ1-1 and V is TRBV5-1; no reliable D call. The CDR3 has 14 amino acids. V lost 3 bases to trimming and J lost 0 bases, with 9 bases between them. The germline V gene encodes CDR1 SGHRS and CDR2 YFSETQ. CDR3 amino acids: CASSYTEMNTEAFF. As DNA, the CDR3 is TGCGCCAGCAGCTATACAGAGATGAACACTGAAGCTTTCTTT. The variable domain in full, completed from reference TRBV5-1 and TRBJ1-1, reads KAGVTQTPRYLIKTRGQQVTLSCSPISGHRSVSWYQQTPGQGLQFLFEYFSETQRNKGNFPGRFSGRQFSNSRSEMNVSTLELGDSALYLCASSYTEMNTEAFFGQGTRLTVV.

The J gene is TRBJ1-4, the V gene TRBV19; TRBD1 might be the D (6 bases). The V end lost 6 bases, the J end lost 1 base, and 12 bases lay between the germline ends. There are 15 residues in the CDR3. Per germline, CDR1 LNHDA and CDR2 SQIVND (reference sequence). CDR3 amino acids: CASRDRGQTNEKLFF. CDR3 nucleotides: TGTGCCAGTAGAGATCGGGGACAAACTAATGAAAAACTGTTTTTT.

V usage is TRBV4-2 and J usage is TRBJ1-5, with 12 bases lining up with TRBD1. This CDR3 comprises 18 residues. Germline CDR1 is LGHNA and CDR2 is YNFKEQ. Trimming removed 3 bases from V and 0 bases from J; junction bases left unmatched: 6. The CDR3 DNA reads TGTGCCAGCAGCCAGAGGGGACAGGGGGCCGCTAGCAATCAGCCCCAGCATTTT. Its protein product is CASSQRGQGAASNQPQHF.

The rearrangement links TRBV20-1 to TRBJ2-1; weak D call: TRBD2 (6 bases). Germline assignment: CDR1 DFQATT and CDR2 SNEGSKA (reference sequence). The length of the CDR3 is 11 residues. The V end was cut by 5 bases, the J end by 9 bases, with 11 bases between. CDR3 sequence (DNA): TGCAGTGCTCGTGGGAGGTTTGAGCAGTTCTTC. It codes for CSARGRFEQFF.

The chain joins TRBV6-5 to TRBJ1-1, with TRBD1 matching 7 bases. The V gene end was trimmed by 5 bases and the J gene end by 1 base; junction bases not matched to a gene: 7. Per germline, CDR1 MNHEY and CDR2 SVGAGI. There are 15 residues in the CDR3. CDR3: CASSPRQGKNTEAFF. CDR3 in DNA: TGTGCCAGCAGTCCGAGACAGGGTAAGAACACTGAAGCTTTCTTT.

The CDR3 here is CSVDLRQGTGYTF. The CDR3, as DNA: TGCAGCGTTGATCTCCGACAGGGCACTGGCTACACCTTC. The rearrangement links TRBV29-1 to TRBJ1-2; 7 bases are a match to TRBD1. The CDR3 has 13 amino acids. J lost 7 bases, V lost 3 bases, and 8 bases had no gene match. Germline V gene lookup returns CDR1 SQVTM and CDR2 ANQGSEA.

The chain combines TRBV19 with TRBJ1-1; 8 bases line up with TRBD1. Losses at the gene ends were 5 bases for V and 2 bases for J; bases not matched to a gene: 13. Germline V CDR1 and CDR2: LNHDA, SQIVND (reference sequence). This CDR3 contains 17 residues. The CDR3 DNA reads TGTGCCAGTAGTCCCGGGACAGGAGGGTTCTTAAACACTGAAGCTTTCTTT. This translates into CASSPGTGGFLNTEAFF.

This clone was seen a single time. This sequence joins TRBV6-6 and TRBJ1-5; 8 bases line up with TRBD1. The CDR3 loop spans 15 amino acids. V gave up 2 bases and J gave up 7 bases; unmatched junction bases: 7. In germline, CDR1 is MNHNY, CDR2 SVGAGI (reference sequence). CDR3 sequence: CASSYVDREGQPQHF. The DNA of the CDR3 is TGTGCCAGCAGTTACGTGGACAGGGAAGGACAGCCCCAGCATTTT.

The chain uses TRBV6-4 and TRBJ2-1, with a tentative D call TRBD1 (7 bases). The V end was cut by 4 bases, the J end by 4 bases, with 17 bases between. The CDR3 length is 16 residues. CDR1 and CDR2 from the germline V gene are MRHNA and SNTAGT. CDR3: CASSGITGEAYNEQFF. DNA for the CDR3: TGTGCCAGCAGTGGCATCACAGGGGAGGCTTACAATGAGCAGTTCTTC.

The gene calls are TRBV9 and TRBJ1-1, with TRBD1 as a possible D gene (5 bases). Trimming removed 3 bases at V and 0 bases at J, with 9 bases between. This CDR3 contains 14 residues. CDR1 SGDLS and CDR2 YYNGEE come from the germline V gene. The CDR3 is CASSEQAMNTEAFF. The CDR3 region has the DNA TGTGCCAGCAGCGAACAGGCCATGAACACTGAAGCTTTCTTT.

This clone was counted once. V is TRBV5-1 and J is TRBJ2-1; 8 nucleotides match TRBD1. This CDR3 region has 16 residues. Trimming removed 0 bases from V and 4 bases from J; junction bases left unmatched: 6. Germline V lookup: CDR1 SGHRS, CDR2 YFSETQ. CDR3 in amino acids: CASSLDGRGLYNEQFF. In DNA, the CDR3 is TGCGCCAGCAGCTTGGATGGCAGGGGGCTTTACAATGAGCAGTTCTTC.

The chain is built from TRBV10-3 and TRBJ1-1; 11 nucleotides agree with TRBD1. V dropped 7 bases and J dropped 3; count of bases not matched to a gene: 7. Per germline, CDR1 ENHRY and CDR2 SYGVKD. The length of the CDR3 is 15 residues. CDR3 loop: CAITGTGGLYTEAFF. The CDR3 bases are TGTGCCATCACCGGGACAGGGGGTTTGTACACTGAAGCTTTCTTT.

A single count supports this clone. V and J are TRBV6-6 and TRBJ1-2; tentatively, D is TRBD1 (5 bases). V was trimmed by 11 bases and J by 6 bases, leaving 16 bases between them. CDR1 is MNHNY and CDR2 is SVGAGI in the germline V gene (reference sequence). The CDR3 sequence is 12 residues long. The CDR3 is CACSSGLHGYTF. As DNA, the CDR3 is TGTGCCTGTTCGTCAGGGCTGCATGGCTACACCTTC.

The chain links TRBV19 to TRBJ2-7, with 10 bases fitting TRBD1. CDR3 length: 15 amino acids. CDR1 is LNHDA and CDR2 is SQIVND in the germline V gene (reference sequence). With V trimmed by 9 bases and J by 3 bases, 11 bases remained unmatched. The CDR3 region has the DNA TGTGCCAGCACTTCTGGGACAGGGGCCGTCTACGAGCAGTACTTC. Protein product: CASTSGTGAVYEQYF.

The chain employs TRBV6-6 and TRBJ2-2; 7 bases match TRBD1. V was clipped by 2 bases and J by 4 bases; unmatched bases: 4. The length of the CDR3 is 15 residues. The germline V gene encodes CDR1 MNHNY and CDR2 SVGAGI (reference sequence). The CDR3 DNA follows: TGTGCCAGCAGTTACGTTACAGGGGTCACCGGGGAGCTGTTTTTT. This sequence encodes CASSYVTGVTGELFF.

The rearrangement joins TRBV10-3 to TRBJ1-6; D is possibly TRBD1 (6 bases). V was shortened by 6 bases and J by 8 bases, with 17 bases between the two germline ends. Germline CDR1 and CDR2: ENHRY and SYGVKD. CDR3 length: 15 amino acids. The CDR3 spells CAIREDKGVDSPLHF. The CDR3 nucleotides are TGTGCCATCAGGGAGGACAAGGGGGTGGATTCACCCCTCCACTTT.

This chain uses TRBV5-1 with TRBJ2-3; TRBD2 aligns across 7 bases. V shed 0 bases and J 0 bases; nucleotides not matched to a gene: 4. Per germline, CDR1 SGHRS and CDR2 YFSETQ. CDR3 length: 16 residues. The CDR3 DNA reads TGCGCCAGCAGCTTGGGAGCGGGGCCTAGCACAGATACGCAGTATTTT. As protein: CASSLGAGPSTDTQYF.

The CDR3 region has the DNA TGTGCCTGGACCTCCGTGACAGTTAATTCACCCCTCCACTTT. Protein sequence: CAWTSVTVNSPLHF. The V gene is TRBV5-4, the J gene TRBJ1-6, with D possibly being TRBD1 (5 bases). CDR3 length: 14 amino acids. V lost 10 bases and J 6 bases, leaving 17 bases between the germline ends. Germline V CDR1 and CDR2: SGHNT, YYREEE (reference sequence).

CDR3 sequence (DNA): TGTGCCAGTAGTCCCAGGACAGATCAGCCCCAGCATTTT. It translates to CASSPRTDQPQHF. The genes are TRBV19 and TRBJ1-5; D is perhaps TRBD1 (6 bases). Trimming took off 5 bases at V and 5 bases at J, with 10 bases between the two ends. The CDR3 runs to 13 residues. Germline loops: CDR1 LNHDA, CDR2 SQIVND (reference sequence).

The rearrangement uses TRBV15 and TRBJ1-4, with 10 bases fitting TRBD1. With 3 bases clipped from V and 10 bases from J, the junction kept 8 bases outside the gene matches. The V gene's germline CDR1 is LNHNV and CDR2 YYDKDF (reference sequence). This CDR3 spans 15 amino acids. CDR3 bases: TGTGCCACCAGCAGCGGAGGGACAGGGGATGTAAAACTGTTTTTT. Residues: CATSSGGTGDVKLFF.